This T cell receptor (beta chain) was captured in a study of OX40 agonist ivuxolimab in advanced cancers. At the level of the study: From roughly 20 to 79 years was the age range, with a mean of around 54 years, and about 83% were male.

CDR3 length: 15 residues. Looked up from germline, CDR1 is SNHLY and CDR2 is FYNNEI. The V gene end was trimmed by 0 bases and the J gene end by 7 bases; junction bases not matched to a gene: 8. Sequencing was performed with immunoSEQ multiplex PCR; in TCRdb, only in-frame clones are kept and a portion is missing. The sample comprises some 45,000 clones, around 87% of which are singletons, and more than 13% rests with the top ten. The chain carries TRBV2 and TRBJ2-7; TRBD2 aligns across 8 bases. The sample here was CD4+ or CD8+ T cells sorted from blood, taken in a trial of the OX40 agonist ivuxolimab. The TCR comes from an adult with an advanced solid tumor such as melanoma, head and neck, liver or kidney cancer. CDR3 coding DNA: TGTGCCAGCAGTGAAGCGGGAGCGGGAGAGGGTGAGCAGTACTTC. Its translation: CASSEAGAGEGEQYF.